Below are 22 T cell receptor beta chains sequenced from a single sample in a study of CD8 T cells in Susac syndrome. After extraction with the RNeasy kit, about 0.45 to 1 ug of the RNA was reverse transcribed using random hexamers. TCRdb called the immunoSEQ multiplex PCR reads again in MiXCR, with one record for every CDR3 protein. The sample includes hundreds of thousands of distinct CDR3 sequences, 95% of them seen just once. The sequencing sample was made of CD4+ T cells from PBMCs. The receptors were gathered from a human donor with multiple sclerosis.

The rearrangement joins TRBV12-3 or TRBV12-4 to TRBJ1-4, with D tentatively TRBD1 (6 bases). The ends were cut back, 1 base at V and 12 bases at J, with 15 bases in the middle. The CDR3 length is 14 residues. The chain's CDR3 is CASSLVLNREELFF. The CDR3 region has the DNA TGTGCCAGCAGTTTAGTGTTAAACAGGGAAGAACTGTTTTTT.

The CDR3, as DNA: TGTGCCAGCAGACGAGGGGGCAAGCCGAACACTGAAGCTTTCTTT. Translating gives CASRRGGKPNTEAFF. This sequence joins TRBV12-3 or TRBV12-4 and TRBJ1-1; 7 bases are shared with TRBD1. The CDR3 has 15 amino acids. After removal of 6 bases from V and 1 base from J, the junction contained 8 bases not matched to a gene.

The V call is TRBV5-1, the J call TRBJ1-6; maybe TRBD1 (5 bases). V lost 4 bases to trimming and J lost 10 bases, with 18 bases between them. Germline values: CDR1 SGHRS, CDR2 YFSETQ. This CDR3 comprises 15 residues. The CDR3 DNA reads TGCGCCAGCAGCCCCGAGGAGGTCTGGGGGTCACCCCTCCACTTT. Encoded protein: CASSPEEVWGSPLHF.

CDR3: CSASYVIQPQHF. Written as DNA, the CDR3 is TGCAGTGCTAGTTACGTAATCCAGCCCCAGCATTTT. The genes are TRBV20-1 and TRBJ1-5; no definite D call. CDR1 and CDR2 from the germline V gene are DFQATT and SNEGSKA (reference sequence). Trimming cost V 3 bases and J 7 bases, with 10 bases left between them. CDR3 size: 12 residues.

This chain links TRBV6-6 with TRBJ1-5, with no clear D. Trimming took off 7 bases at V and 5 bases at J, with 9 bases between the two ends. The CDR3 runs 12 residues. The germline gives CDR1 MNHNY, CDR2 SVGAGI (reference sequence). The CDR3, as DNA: TGTGCCAGCACCGGGGTCGATCAGCCCCAGCATTTT. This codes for CASTGVDQPQHF.

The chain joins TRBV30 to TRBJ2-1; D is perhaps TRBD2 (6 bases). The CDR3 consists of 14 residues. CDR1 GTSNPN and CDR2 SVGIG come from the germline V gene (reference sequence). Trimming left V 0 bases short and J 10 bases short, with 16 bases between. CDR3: CAWSVLTSSREQFF. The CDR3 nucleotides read TGTGCCTGGAGTGTACTTACTAGCTCTCGGGAGCAGTTCTTC.

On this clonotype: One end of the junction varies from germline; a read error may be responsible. Here the CDR3 reads CASSLTTGGSFNEQFF. The DNA of the CDR3 is TGTGCCAGCAGCTTAACAACGGGAGGCTCCTTCAATGAGCAGTTCTTC. The V call is TRBV7-3, the J call TRBJ2-1, with 7 bases fitting TRBD2. From germline, CDR1 is SGHTA and CDR2 FQGTGA. The CDR3 sequence is 16 residues long.

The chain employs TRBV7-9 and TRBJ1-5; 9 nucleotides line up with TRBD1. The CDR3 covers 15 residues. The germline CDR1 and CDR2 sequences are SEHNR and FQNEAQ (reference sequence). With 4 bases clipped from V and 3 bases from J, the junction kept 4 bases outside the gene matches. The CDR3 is CASSSTGGDNQPQHF. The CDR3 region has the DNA TGTGCCAGCAGCTCCACAGGGGGCGACAATCAGCCCCAGCATTTT.

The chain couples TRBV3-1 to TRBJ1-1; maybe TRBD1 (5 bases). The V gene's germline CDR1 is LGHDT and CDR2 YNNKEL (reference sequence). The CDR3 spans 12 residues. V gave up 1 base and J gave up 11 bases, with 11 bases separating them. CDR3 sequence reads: CASSQGDSGAFF. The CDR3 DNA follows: TGTGCCAGCAGCCAAGGGGACTCCGGGGCTTTCTTT.

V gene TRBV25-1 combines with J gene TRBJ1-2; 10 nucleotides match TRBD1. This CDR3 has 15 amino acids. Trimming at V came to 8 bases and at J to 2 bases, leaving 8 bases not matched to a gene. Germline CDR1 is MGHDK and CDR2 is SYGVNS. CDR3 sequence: CASQGLGQGNYGYTF. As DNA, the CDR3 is TGTGCCAGCCAGGGGTTGGGACAGGGGAACTATGGCTACACCTTC.

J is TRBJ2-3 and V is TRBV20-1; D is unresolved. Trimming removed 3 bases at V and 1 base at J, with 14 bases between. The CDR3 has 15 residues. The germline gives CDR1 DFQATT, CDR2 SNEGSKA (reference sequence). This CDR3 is CSASPPARRTDTQYF. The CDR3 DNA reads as TGCAGTGCTAGCCCACCTGCCCGCCGCACAGATACGCAGTATTTT.

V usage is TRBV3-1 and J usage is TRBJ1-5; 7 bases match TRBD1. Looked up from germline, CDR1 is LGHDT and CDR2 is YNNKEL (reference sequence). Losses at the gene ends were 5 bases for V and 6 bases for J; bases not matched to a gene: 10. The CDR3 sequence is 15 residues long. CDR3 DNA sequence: TGTGCCAGCAGCTTCGGACAGGCGCTCACTCAGCCCCAGCATTTT. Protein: CASSFGQALTQPQHF. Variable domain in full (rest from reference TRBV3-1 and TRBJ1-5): DTAVSQTPKYLVTQMGNDKSIKCEQNLGHDTMYWYKQDSKKFLKIMFSYNNKELIINETVPNRFSPKSPDKAHLNLHINSLELGDSAVYFCASSFGQALTQPQHFGDGTRLSIL.

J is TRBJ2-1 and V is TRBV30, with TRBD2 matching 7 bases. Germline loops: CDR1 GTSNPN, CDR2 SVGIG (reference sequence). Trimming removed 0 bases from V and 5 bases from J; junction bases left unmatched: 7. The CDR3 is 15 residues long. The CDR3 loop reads CAWSVLGRGNNEQFF. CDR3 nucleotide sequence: TGTGCCTGGAGTGTACTGGGGCGGGGGAACAATGAGCAGTTCTTC.

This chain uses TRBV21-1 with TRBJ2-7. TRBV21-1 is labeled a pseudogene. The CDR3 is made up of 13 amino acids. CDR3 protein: CASSRCSPYEQYF. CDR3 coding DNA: TGTGCCAGCAGCAGGTGTTCCCCCTACGAGCAGTACTTC.

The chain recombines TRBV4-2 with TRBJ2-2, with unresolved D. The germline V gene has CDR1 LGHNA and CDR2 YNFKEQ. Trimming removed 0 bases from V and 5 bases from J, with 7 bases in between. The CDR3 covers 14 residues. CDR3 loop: CASSQDGRTGELFF. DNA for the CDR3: TGTGCCAGCAGCCAAGATGGTAGGACCGGGGAGCTGTTTTTT.

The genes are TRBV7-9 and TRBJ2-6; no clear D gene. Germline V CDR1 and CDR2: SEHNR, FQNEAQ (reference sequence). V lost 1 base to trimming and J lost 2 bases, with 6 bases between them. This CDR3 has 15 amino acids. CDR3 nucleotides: TGTGCCAGCAGCTTAGTCCTTGCTGGGGCCAACGTCCTGACTTTC. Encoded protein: CASSLVLAGANVLTF. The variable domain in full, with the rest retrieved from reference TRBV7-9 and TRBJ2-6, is DTGVSQNPRHKITKRGQNVTFRCDPISEHNRLYWYRQTLGQGPEFLTYFQNEAQLEKSRLLSDRFSAERPKGSFSTLEIQRTEQGDSAMYLCASSLVLAGANVLTFGAGSRLTVL.

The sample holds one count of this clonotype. CDR3: CASSTKQGAGEKLFF. CDR3 sequence (DNA): TGTGCCAGCAGCACAAAACAGGGGGCAGGGGAAAAACTGTTTTTT. The J gene is TRBJ1-4, the V gene TRBV5-4; TRBD1 aligns across 9 bases. Germline assignment: CDR1 SGHNT and CDR2 YYREEE (reference sequence). V lost 4 bases to trimming and J lost 8 bases; unmatched junction nucleotides: 9. The CDR3 runs 15 residues.

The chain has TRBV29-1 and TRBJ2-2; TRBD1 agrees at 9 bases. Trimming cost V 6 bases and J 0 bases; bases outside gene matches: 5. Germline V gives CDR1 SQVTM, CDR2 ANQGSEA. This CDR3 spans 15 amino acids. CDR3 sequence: CSVGTGNPNTGELFF. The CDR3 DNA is TGCAGCGTGGGGACAGGGAATCCGAACACCGGGGAGCTGTTTTTT.

CDR3 coding DNA: TGTGCCAGCAGCTTAAGCCCCGGTGCTGCCGGCTATGGCTACACCTTC. It codes for CASSLSPGAAGYGYTF. This rearrangement joins TRBV7-3 to TRBJ1-2; D is unresolved. The V end was cut by 1 base, the J end by 4 bases, with 16 bases between. The CDR3 covers 16 residues. The V gene's germline CDR1 is SGHTA and CDR2 FQGTGA.

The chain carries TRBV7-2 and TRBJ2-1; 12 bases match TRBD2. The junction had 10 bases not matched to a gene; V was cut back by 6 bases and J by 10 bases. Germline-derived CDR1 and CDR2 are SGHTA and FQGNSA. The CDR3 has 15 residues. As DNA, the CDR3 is TGTGCCAGCAGGGAGACTAGCGGGGGTCGAGGGGAGCAGTTCTTC. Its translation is CASRETSGGRGEQFF.

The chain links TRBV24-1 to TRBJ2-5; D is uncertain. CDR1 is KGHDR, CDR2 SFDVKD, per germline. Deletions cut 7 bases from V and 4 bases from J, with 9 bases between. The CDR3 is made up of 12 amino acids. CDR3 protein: CATSDDRETQYF. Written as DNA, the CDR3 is TGTGCCACCAGCGATGATAGAGAGACCCAGTACTTC.

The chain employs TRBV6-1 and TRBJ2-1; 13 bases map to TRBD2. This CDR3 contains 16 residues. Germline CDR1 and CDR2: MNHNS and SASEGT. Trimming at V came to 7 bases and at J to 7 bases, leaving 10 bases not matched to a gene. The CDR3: CASTTLAGGPWNEQFF. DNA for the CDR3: TGTGCCAGCACCACACTAGCGGGAGGGCCCTGGAATGAGCAGTTCTTC.